This TCR beta chain appears in the sequencing data of a study of shared clonotypes between healthy human individuals. Each donor was a Caucasian adult residing in Nashville, Tennessee. When samples were unsorted, 85 million to 95 million PBMCs were used for genomic DNA. The CDR3 has 14 residues. Trimming took 4 bases from V and 3 from J, leaving 15 bases between them. Germline loops: CDR1 SQVTM, CDR2 ANQGSEA. Study results and caveats: Measured sharing among donors was expected to vary with sequencing depth.

A note on this clone: Its target is unknown.

Deep-level assay runs were performed. TCRdb's copy holds only in-frame clones and misses some; the assay was immunoSEQ multiplex PCR. The sample holds some 530,000 clones, approximately 81% seen once. This rearrangement joins TRBV29-1 to TRBJ2-5; D not resolved. The sequence came from a woman aged 40 to 50 in good health. Some clones in this sample may be carry-over from other donors' samples. The sequenced material came from PBMCs. The CDR3: CSVVQRLGKETQYF. The DNA of the CDR3 is TGCAGCGTTGTGCAGAGGCTAGGAAAAGAGACCCAGTACTTC.